This TCR beta chain was identified during a study of blood T cell repertoires in COVID-19. The overall study: COVID-19 samples collected from the United States, Italy and Spain covered acute and convalescent phases.

Only in-frame clones appear in the TCRdb table, and some are missing; sequencing was by immunoSEQ multiplex PCR. Of 100,000 or so clones in the sample, 81% were seen once. Germline V gene data show CDR1 as SGHRS and CDR2 as YFSETQ. The CDR3 contains 16 residues. V was pared by 5 bases and J by 7 bases, with 21 bases between. In this sample, this clone turned up once. The material sequenced was peripheral blood. This TCR was sampled from an elderly man with acute or convalescent COVID-19. The chain employs TRBV5-1 and TRBJ1-4; tentatively, D is TRBD1 (5 bases). The CDR3 spells CASRLTSGSWGEKLFF. In nucleotides, the CDR3 is TGCGCCAGCAGGTTAACTTCAGGGTCTTGGGGTGAAAAACTGTTTTTT.